Below, 3 T cell receptor beta chains from the same sample are listed, as sequenced in a study of blood T cells in healthy people across ages. The second PCR ran roughly 6 to 11 cycles with a sample-barcoded 5' primer and J-beta primers. TCRdb independently ran MiXCR on the 5' RACE reads; one entry per CDR3 protein. The sample holds 1.5 million to 2 million distinct CDR3 sequences, under 30% seen once. The sample was blood. These receptors were obtained from a woman aged 25 to 39 in good health.

This chain connects TRBV30 to TRBJ1-5; D uncertain. Per germline, CDR1 GTSNPN and CDR2 SVGIG (reference sequence). This CDR3 has 15 residues. V was cut by 1 base and J by 2 bases, with 12 bases left in between. CDR3 sequence (DNA): TGTGCCTGGAGTGGCCCCCGGACGGGCAATCAGCCCCAGCATTTT. This sequence encodes CAWSGPRTGNQPQHF.

The rearrangement uses TRBV20-1 and TRBJ2-3; 8 bases line up with TRBD2. After removal of 3 bases from V and 11 bases from J, the junction contained 10 bases not matched to a gene. The CDR3 length is 13 residues. CDR1 DFQATT and CDR2 SNEGSKA come from the germline V gene (reference sequence). The CDR3 DNA sequence: TGCAGTGCTAGGTCAGCGGGAGATGGCGAGCAGTATTTT. Its translation: CSARSAGDGEQYF.

The CDR3 protein is CSARDRDRGRYEQYF. CDR3 nucleotides: TGCAGTGCTAGGGACCGGGACAGGGGGCGGTACGAGCAGTACTTC. The V gene is TRBV20-1, the J gene TRBJ2-7; 12 bases map to TRBD1. The CDR3 is 15 residues long. Looked up from germline, CDR1 is DFQATT and CDR2 is SNEGSKA (reference sequence). J was trimmed by 4 bases and V by 3 bases; bases with no gene match: 7.